The rows below give T cell receptor beta chains drawn from one sample of a study of Graves' ophthalmopathy and Graves' hyperthyroidism. Via MiXCR, TCRdb re-called the multiplex PCR reads, giving one row per CDR3 protein. The repertoire holds 450,000 or so distinct CDR3 sequences, with about 15% as singletons. Sequenced: blood. These receptors all come from a woman aged 30 to 39 with Graves' ophthalmopathy. Each CDR3 is given with its conserved first and last residue. Some rows have no size entry. The others give once, few or many, or a class for an expanded clone.

size: -; V: TRBV6-1; CDR3: CASSTGLAFNFYEQYF
size: few; V: TRBV6-1; CDR3: CASSDRGRGGYTF
size: few; V: TRBV30; CDR3: CACSRLHYGYTF
size: many; V: TRBV28; CDR3: CASRISINYEQYF
size: many; V: TRBV6-5; CDR3: CASSYSLRTAYEQYF
size: many; V: TRBV15; CDR3: CATSRAPTDREQYF
size: many; V: TRBV29-1; CDR3: CSVEDLATSAGGELFF
size: few; V: TRBV12-3/TRBV12-4; CDR3: CASSLALAGNYGYTF
size: many; V: TRBV7-8; CDR3: CASSLEWQGRGQPQHF
size: -; V: TRBV28; CDR3: CASRKSGGVSKNIQYF